Presented here are 2 T cell receptor beta chains from one specimen sequenced in a study of blood T cell repertoires in COVID-19. Method: immunoSEQ multiplex PCR; TCRdb's copy keeps in-frame clones and lacks some. The sample lists over 350,000 clones, roughly 91% occurring once. Sequenced input: PBMCs or T cells enriched from blood (not recorded which). All receptors come from a young woman who had recovered from COVID-19.

The V gene is TRBV11-2, the J gene TRBJ2-4, with a possible D match to TRBD2 (6 bases). CDR1 SGHAT and CDR2 FQNNGV come from the germline V gene. This CDR3 region has 13 residues. V lost 4 bases to trimming and J lost 15 bases, with 19 bases between them. CDR3 residues: CASSSPRGRGRYF. The CDR3 DNA sequence: TGTGCCAGCAGCTCCCCTCGCGGGCGGGGCCGGTACTTC. Combining the CDR3 with reference TRBV11-2 and TRBJ2-4 gives the whole variable domain EAGVAQSPRYKIIEKRQSVAFWCNPISGHATLYWYQQILGQGPKLLIQFQNNGVVDDSQLPKDRFSAERLKGVDSTLKIQPAKLEDSAVYLCASSSPRGRGRYFGAGTRLSVL.

The V gene is TRBV11-3, the J gene TRBJ2-1; 9 nucleotides match TRBD2. V trimming: 5 bases; J trimming: 5 bases; junction bases outside the gene matches: 4. This CDR3 region has 14 residues. Germline V gene data show CDR1 as SGHNT and CDR2 as YENEEA. CDR3 residues: CASSRSGGHNEQFF. The CDR3 region has the DNA TGTGCCAGCAGCCGTAGCGGGGGACACAATGAGCAGTTCTTC.